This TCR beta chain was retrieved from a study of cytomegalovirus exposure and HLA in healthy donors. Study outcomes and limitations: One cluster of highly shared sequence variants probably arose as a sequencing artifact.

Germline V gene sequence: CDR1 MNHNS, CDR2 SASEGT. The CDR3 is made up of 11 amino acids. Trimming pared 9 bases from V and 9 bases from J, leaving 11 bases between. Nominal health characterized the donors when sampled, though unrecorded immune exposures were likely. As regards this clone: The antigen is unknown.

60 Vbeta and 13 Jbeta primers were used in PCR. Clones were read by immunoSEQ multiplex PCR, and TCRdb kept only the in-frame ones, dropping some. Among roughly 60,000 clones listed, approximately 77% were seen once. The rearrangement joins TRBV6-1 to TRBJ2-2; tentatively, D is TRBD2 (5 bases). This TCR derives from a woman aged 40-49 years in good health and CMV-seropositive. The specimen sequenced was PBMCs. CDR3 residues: CASMRVRELFF. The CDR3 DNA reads TGTGCCAGTATGAGGGTGCGGGAGCTGTTTTTT.